The 14 T cell receptor beta chains given below trace back to one sample, sequenced in a study of Ad26.COV2.S vaccination and SARS-CoV-2 variants. Sequencing was performed with immunoSEQ multiplex PCR; in TCRdb, only in-frame clones are kept and a portion is missing. The sample lists fewer than 800,000 clones; 89% were seen once. Treatment specified: approximately 18 received Ad26.COV2.S at low or high dose, single or two shots; about 5 received placebo; per-sample allocation not given. Sampling took place 63 days after the first vaccine or placebo injection. The sample in question was peripheral blood, obtained in a trial of Ad26.COV2.S vaccine versus placebo. Receptor source: a person aged 18-65 years who received the Ad26.COV2.S COVID-19 vaccine or a placebo.

The rearrangement uses TRBV24-1 and TRBJ2-7; D possibly corresponds to TRBD2 (6 bases). CDR1 and CDR2 from the germline V gene are KGHDR and SFDVKD. This CDR3 contains 12 residues. V was pared by 9 bases and J by 6 bases, with 14 bases between. The CDR3 DNA reads TGTGCCACCGGGGGGTGGGAAGGCGAGCAGTACTTC. Encoded protein: CATGGWEGEQYF.

As concerns this clone: The same CDR3 is also encoded by other DNA sequences in this sample. CDR3 in amino acids: CASSVSGTDYNEQFF. CDR3 coding DNA: TGTGCCAGCAGCGTCTCCGGGACAGATTACAATGAGCAGTTCTTC. This rearrangement joins TRBV9 to TRBJ2-1; TRBD1 aligns across 7 bases. The CDR3 length is 15 residues. Germline V gene lookup returns CDR1 SGDLS and CDR2 YYNGEE. V shed 2 bases, J shed 4 bases, and the junction held 6 bases outside the gene matches.

DNA of the CDR3: TGCAGCGTAAGGACAGGGAGGACAGATACGCAGTATTTT. Translated, it gives CSVRTGRTDTQYF. This rearrangement joins TRBV29-1 to TRBJ2-3, with TRBD1 identical over 8 bases. The CDR3 runs 13 residues. Germline lookup yields CDR1 SQVTM and CDR2 ANQGSEA. V lost 6 bases, J lost 3 bases, and 5 bases stayed unmatched.

The rearrangement links TRBV19 to TRBJ2-5, with D possibly TRBD2 on 5 matching bases. Trimming pared 9 bases from V and 5 bases from J, leaving 10 bases between. The CDR3 totals 11 residues. Germline V gene lookup returns CDR1 LNHDA and CDR2 SQIVND (reference sequence). CDR3 sequence: CASRGWETQYF. The CDR3 DNA reads as TGTGCCAGCCGCGGGTGGGAGACCCAGTACTTC. The entire variable domain, with the rest obtained from reference TRBV19 and TRBJ2-5, is as follows: DGGITQSPKYLFRKEGQNVTLSCEQNLNHDAMYWYRQDPGQGLRLIYYSQIVNDFQKGDIAEGYSVSREKKESFPLTVTSAQKNPTAFYLCASRGWETQYFGPGTRLLVL.

The V and J genes are TRBV29-1 and TRBJ2-3; possibly TRBD1 for D (5 bases). The CDR3 contains 12 residues. Per the germline V gene, CDR1 is SQVTM and CDR2 is ANQGSEA. The V end was cut by 2 bases, the J end by 6 bases, with 9 bases between. The DNA of the CDR3 is TGCAGCGTTGAAAGACCAGGGGATACGCAGTATTTT. The encoded protein is CSVERPGDTQYF.

This clone turned up a few times. The DNA for the CDR3 is TGTGCCAGCAGTGACGCTTCCTGGACGGGCGCTGAAGCTTTCTTT. This translates into CASSDASWTGAEAFF. The chain couples TRBV6-1 to TRBJ1-1; no clear D gene. This CDR3 spans 15 amino acids. The V and J ends lost 3 bases and 6 bases respectively, with 17 bases between them. Germline lookup yields CDR1 MNHNS and CDR2 SASEGT.

The J gene is TRBJ1-1, the V gene TRBV24-1, with TRBD1 matching 7 bases. The CDR3 covers 17 residues. Germline V lookup: CDR1 KGHDR, CDR2 SFDVKD. Trimming removed 4 bases from V and 3 bases from J; junction bases left unmatched: 13. CDR3 DNA: TGTGCCACCAGTGAGCCACAACCGGGACAGATCTACACTGAAGCTTTCTTT. It translates to CATSEPQPGQIYTEAFF.

This clone has a single count. The chain joins TRBV10-3 to TRBJ2-7; tentatively, D is TRBD2 (7 bases). CDR1 ENHRY and CDR2 SYGVKD come from the germline V gene. The CDR3 loop spans 16 amino acids. V lost 0 bases and J 3 bases, leaving 15 bases between the germline ends. CDR3 coding DNA: TGTGCCATCAGTGAGTCGAAAGGGGGGGCAAACTACGAGCAGTACTTC. Its translation is CAISESKGGANYEQYF.

DNA of the CDR3: TGTGCCAGCAGCTTAGCCGGGACGCATGAGCAGTATTTT. This gives the protein CASSLAGTHEQYF. This chain links TRBV7-9 with TRBJ2-3; D is possibly TRBD1 or TRBD2 (5 bases each). Between the trimmed V and J ends, which lost 0 bases and 11 bases, there was a span of 12 bases. There are 13 residues in the CDR3. Germline V gene sequence: CDR1 SEHNR, CDR2 FQNEAQ (reference sequence).

V gene TRBV5-5 combines with J gene TRBJ2-3; TRBD2 matches at 10 bases. V dropped 4 bases and J dropped 0; count of bases not matched to a gene: 2. The CDR3 runs 15 residues. Germline V lookup: CDR1 SGHKS, CDR2 YYEKEE (reference sequence). The CDR3 here is CASSPTSGSTDTQYF. As DNA, the CDR3 is TGTGCCAGCAGCCCGACTAGCGGGAGCACAGATACGCAGTATTTT.

The V call is TRBV30, the J call TRBJ2-3, with TRBD2 matching 13 bases. The CDR3 runs to 15 residues. CDR1 GTSNPN and CDR2 SVGIG come from the germline V gene (reference sequence). Trimming cost V 5 bases and J 4 bases; bases outside gene matches: 6. DNA for the CDR3: TGTGCCTGGGGGCCGGGACTAGCGGGACCAGATACGCAGTATTTT. It is translated as CAWGPGLAGPDTQYF.

This chain connects TRBV7-9 to TRBJ2-7; no firm D call. The CDR3 has 14 residues. Germline V gene sequence: CDR1 SEHNR, CDR2 FQNEAQ (reference sequence). V was clipped by 1 base and J by 2 bases, with 9 bases between them. In DNA, the CDR3 is TGTGCCAGCAGCTTAGGAGGAGCCCCCTACGAGCAGTACTTC. Translation: CASSLGGAPYEQYF.

In this sample, this clone turned up once. The chain links TRBV27 to TRBJ1-1; tentatively, D is TRBD1 (6 bases). V dropped 3 bases and J dropped 5 bases, with 19 bases sitting between them. The CDR3 is 16 amino acids. Germline V gives CDR1 MNHEY, CDR2 SMNVEV (reference sequence). The CDR3 DNA is TGTGCCAGCAGTTTCACCTCAAGGGGAAGGGGGACTGAAGCTTTCTTT. This gives the protein CASSFTSRGRGTEAFF.

This rearrangement joins TRBV29-1 to TRBJ1-4; D is unclear. The germline CDR1 and CDR2 sequences are SQVTM and ANQGSEA. Trimming removed 4 bases at V and 3 bases at J, with 6 bases between. This CDR3 region has 12 residues. Written as DNA, the CDR3 is TGCAGCGTTGCGAGCTCTAATGAAAAACTGTTTTTT. Its translation is CSVASSNEKLFF.